This note documents a single TCR beta chain sequence. In germline, CDR1 is SGHRS, CDR2 YFSETQ. V gave up 0 bases and J gave up 7 bases, with 16 bases separating them. CDR3 length: 16 amino acids. The data were taken from a study of OX40 agonist ivuxolimab in advanced cancers. The overall study: Ivuxolimab is an agonistic anti-OX40 (CD134) antibody, and patients were treated with it. Having had anti-PD-1, anti-PD-L1 or anti-CTLA-4 therapy before was allowed, and about 40% had some. Three patients got partial responses; one had hepatocellular carcinoma and two had cutaneous melanoma.

Assay used: immunoSEQ multiplex PCR; TCRdb lists only in-frame clones, some missing. The sample yields about 100,000 clones, over 75% seen once. Patients with a history of autoimmune disease or on systemic immunosuppression were excluded. V is TRBV5-1 and J is TRBJ2-2; no clear D. The TCR comes from an adult with an advanced solid tumor such as melanoma, head and neck, liver or kidney cancer. This specimen consisted of CD4+ or CD8+ T cells sorted from blood, obtained in a trial of the OX40 agonist ivuxolimab. The CDR3 is CASSLGSLGIGGELFF. The DNA of the CDR3 is TGCGCCAGCAGCTTGGGGTCCTTGGGAATCGGCGGGGAGCTGTTTTTT.